The 27 T cell receptor beta chains below come from one sample, sequenced in a study of T cells in tumors after PD-1 blockade. The assay was immunoSEQ multiplex PCR, and TCRdb's table has in-frame clones only and misses some. The table has some 43,000 clones, 81% seen once. The sample here was PBMCs, taken before anti-PD-1 treatment. The receptor set was obtained from a human donor with basal cell carcinoma.

V gene TRBV21-1 combines with J gene TRBJ1-1. TRBV21-1 is listed as a pseudogene. The CDR3 sequence is 18 residues long. The CDR3 sequence is CASSSRHGPAPMNTEAFF. DNA of the CDR3: TGTGCCAGCAGCAGTCGACATGGACCAGCACCCATGAACACTGAAGCTTTCTTT.

The CDR3: CAWSVPGRIDTQYF. CDR3 bases: TGTGCCTGGAGTGTACCTGGGCGGATAGATACGCAGTATTTT. This chain connects TRBV30 to TRBJ2-3; D is unclear. The CDR3 spans 14 residues. Germline loops: CDR1 GTSNPN, CDR2 SVGIG (reference sequence). With 0 bases removed from V and 5 bases from J, the gap between germline ends came to 12 bases. The whole variable domain, remainder taken from reference TRBV30 and TRBJ2-3, is SQTIHQWPATLVQPVGSPLSLECTVEGTSNPNLYWYRQAAGRGLQLLFYSVGIGQISSEVPQNLSASRPQDRQFILSSKKLLLSDSGFYLCAWSVPGRIDTQYFGPGTRLTVL.

The chain joins TRBV12-1 to TRBJ2-7; the DNA was not used to check the table's D call, TRBD2. TRBV12-1 is a listed pseudogene. This CDR3 spans 14 amino acids. In DNA form, the CDR3 reads TGTGCCAGCAGCTTTGCGCACTTCTCCTACGAGCAGTACTTC. As protein: CASSFAHFSYEQYF.

This chain uses TRBV4-1 with TRBJ2-1; TRBD2 matches 7 bases. There are 16 residues in the CDR3. Germline values: CDR1 MGHRA, CDR2 YSYEKL. V was pared by 0 bases and J by 0 bases, with 2 bases of the junction left unmatched. The CDR3 DNA is TGCGCCAGCAGCCAAGATACGGGGGGCTCCTACAATGAGCAGTTCTTC. This encodes CASSQDTGGSYNEQFF.

Here the CDR3 DNA reads TGTGCCAGCAGTGCGTCCATAAACACCATATATTTT. Residues: CASSASINTIYF. The gene calls are TRBV2 and TRBJ1-3; no clear D gene. The CDR3 has 12 residues. V dropped 4 bases and J dropped 6 bases, with 7 bases sitting between them. CDR1 is SNHLY, CDR2 FYNNEI, per germline.

The V and J genes are TRBV1 and TRBJ2-2; the D segment call TRBD2 is taken from the table without a DNA check. TRBV1 is annotated as a pseudogene. The CDR3 is 23 amino acids. CDR3 amino acids: CTSSQDWFLEAGGKRCGAGELFF. CDR3 coding DNA: TGCACCAGCAGCCAAGATTGGTTCTTGGAGGCGGGGGGAAAGCGGTGTGGCGCCGGGGAGCTGTTTTTT.

The rearrangement uses TRBV5-1 and TRBJ2-2; D not resolved. V was pared by 0 bases and J by 3 bases, with 6 bases between. CDR1 SGHRS and CDR2 YFSETQ come from the germline V gene. This CDR3 is 14 amino acids long. This CDR3 is CASSLAVYTGELFF. CDR3 nucleotides: TGCGCCAGCAGCTTGGCCGTGTACACCGGGGAGCTGTTTTTT.

The chain combines TRBV27 with TRBJ1-1, with D unclear. The CDR3 runs to 13 residues. The germline gives CDR1 MNHEY, CDR2 SMNVEV (reference sequence). V was pared by 1 base and J by 1 base, with 4 bases between. DNA of the CDR3: TGTGCCAGCAGTTTATTCAGGAACACTGAAGCTTTCTTT. The encoded protein is CASSLFRNTEAFF.

V is TRBV19 and J is TRBJ2-1; TRBD1 agrees at 8 bases. The CDR3 consists of 15 residues. Germline V gene lookup returns CDR1 LNHDA and CDR2 SQIVND (reference sequence). V lost 6 bases to trimming and J lost 3 bases; unmatched junction nucleotides: 7. The CDR3 here is CASSPPGTGYNEQFF. Here the CDR3 DNA reads TGTGCCAGTAGCCCCCCCGGGACAGGCTACAATGAGCAGTTCTTC.

V gene TRBV5-1 combines with J gene TRBJ2-7; D is undetermined. The CDR3 length is 10 residues. The germline V gene has CDR1 SGHRS and CDR2 YFSETQ. Trimming removed 1 base from V and 12 bases from J, with 8 bases in between. In nucleotides, the CDR3 is TGCGCCAGCAGCTTGTCTACTCCGTACTTC. It translates to CASSLSTPYF.

The chain joins TRBV7-9 to TRBJ2-3; D is uncertain. The CDR3 is made up of 11 amino acids. V dropped 3 bases and J dropped 5 bases, with 3 bases sitting between them. Germline lookup yields CDR1 SEHNR and CDR2 FQNEAQ (reference sequence). CDR3 nucleotides: TGTGCCAGCAGCTTTAAAGATACGCAGTATTTT. It is translated as CASSFKDTQYF. The full variable domain, rest sourced from reference TRBV7-9 and TRBJ2-3, is DTGVSQNPRHKITKRGQNVTFRCDPISEHNRLYWYRQTLGQGPEFLTYFQNEAQLEKSRLLSDRFSAERPKGSFSTLEIQRTEQGDSAMYLCASSFKDTQYFGPGTRLTVL.

The chain employs TRBV10-1 and TRBJ2-2; tentatively, D is TRBD2 (6 bases). Trimming took off 7 bases at V and 9 bases at J, with 15 bases between the two ends. CDR3 length: 13 residues. Germline V gene lookup returns CDR1 WNHNN and CDR2 SYGVQD (reference sequence). The CDR3 DNA is TGCGCCAGCATGGTCGCCGGGACTCGGGAGCTGTTTTTT. Its translation: CASMVAGTRELFF.

The sample holds one count of this clone. This chain links TRBV4-1 with TRBJ1-2; 7 bases are a match to TRBD1. Germline lookup yields CDR1 MGHRA and CDR2 YSYEKL. V was pared by 0 bases and J by 0 bases, with 4 bases of the junction left unmatched. The CDR3 spans 16 residues. DNA of the CDR3: TGCGCCAGCAGCCAAGATACAACAGGGGCTAACTATGGCTACACCTTC. Protein sequence: CASSQDTTGANYGYTF.

This clone was counted between two and nine times. The V and J genes are TRBV2 and TRBJ1-1; unclear D gene. Trimming stripped 7 bases from V and 0 bases from J, with 15 bases between. The CDR3 covers 15 residues. Germline lookup yields CDR1 SNHLY and CDR2 FYNNEI. CDR3 sequence reads: CASTLERVVNTEAFF. Written as DNA, the CDR3 is TGTGCCAGCACCCTCGAGAGAGTTGTGAACACTGAAGCTTTCTTT.

The V gene is TRBV4-1, the J gene TRBJ2-1, with D perhaps TRBD2 (6 bases). CDR3 length: 17 amino acids. V lost 0 bases, J lost 1 base, and 13 bases lay in between. Germline values: CDR1 MGHRA, CDR2 YSYEKL. This CDR3 is CASSQDPEGSSYNEQFF. The DNA of the CDR3 is TGCGCCAGCAGCCAAGATCCGGAGGGGAGTTCCTACAATGAGCAGTTCTTC.

This clone was seen just once. The J gene is TRBJ2-7, the V gene TRBV2; maybe TRBD2 (7 bases). The CDR3 is made up of 13 amino acids. The V end lost 7 bases, the J end lost 4 bases, and 14 bases lay between the germline ends. CDR1 is SNHLY and CDR2 is FYNNEI in the germline V gene. CDR3: CASKEGGGYEQYF. CDR3 DNA: TGTGCCAGCAAGGAAGGGGGAGGGTACGAGCAGTACTTC.

The V gene is TRBV4-2, the J gene TRBJ1-3; a weak D match, TRBD1 (5 bases). V was cut by 0 bases and J by 9 bases, with 18 bases left in between. The CDR3 is 16 amino acids. The germline V gene has CDR1 LGHNA and CDR2 YNFKEQ. The CDR3 reads CASSQESRGHGGTIYF. The CDR3 DNA sequence: TGTGCCAGCAGCCAAGAGTCCCGGGGCCATGGTGGCACCATATATTTT.

V is TRBV12-3 or TRBV12-4 and J is TRBJ1-1, with D tentatively TRBD1 (5 bases). The CDR3 length is 12 residues. Trimming stripped 4 bases from V and 6 bases from J, with 9 bases between. Here the CDR3 DNA reads TGTGCCAGCAGTTCACGGGGGTCTGAAGCTTTCTTT. Translated, it gives CASSSRGSEAFF.

This chain joins TRBV10-3 and TRBJ2-5; 12 bases line up with TRBD2. The CDR3 totals 16 residues. Germline V gene data show CDR1 as ENHRY and CDR2 as SYGVKD. V lost 11 bases, J lost 2 bases, and 12 bases stayed unmatched. CDR3 sequence (DNA): TGTGCCTCTGCACCTACTAGCGGGGGGCAACAAGAGACCCAGTACTTC. It is translated as CASAPTSGGQQETQYF.

The chain carries TRBV18 and TRBJ1-1, with unresolved D. The CDR3 spans 13 residues. Trimming cost V 4 bases and J 2 bases, with 8 bases left between them. Germline V gene lookup returns CDR1 KGHSH and CDR2 LQKENI. The CDR3 reads CASSLQTNTEAFF. The DNA of the CDR3 is TGTGCCAGCTCACTACAGACAAACACTGAAGCTTTCTTT.

The V gene is TRBV28, the J gene TRBJ1-6, with 8 bases identical to TRBD1. Unmatched junction bases numbered 5, after V lost 5 bases and J lost 5 bases. Germline V gene data show CDR1 as MDHEN and CDR2 as SYDVKM. The CDR3 sequence is 15 residues long. The CDR3, as DNA: TGTGCCAGCAGTCCTCACAGGGGGAATAATTCACCCCTCCACTTT. It yields the protein CASSPHRGNNSPLHF. Full variable domain (missing parts from reference TRBV28 and TRBJ1-6): DVKVTQSSRYLVKRTGEKVFLECVQDMDHENMFWYRQDPGLGLRLIYFSYDVKMKEKGDIPEGYSVSREKKERFSLILESASTNQTSMYLCASSPHRGNNSPLHFGNGTRLTVT.

This clone was seen once. The chain has TRBV5-1 and TRBJ1-2; D remains ambiguous. The CDR3 runs 12 residues. CDR1 is SGHRS, CDR2 YFSETQ, per germline. With 0 bases removed from V and 7 bases from J, the gap between germline ends came to 7 bases. The CDR3 sequence: CASSLERGGYTF. In DNA form, the CDR3 reads TGCGCCAGCAGCTTGGAACGCGGTGGCTACACCTTC. The full variable domain, in which reference TRBV5-1 and TRBJ1-2 provide the parts outside the CDR3, is KAGVTQTPRYLIKTRGQQVTLSCSPISGHRSVSWYQQTPGQGLQFLFEYFSETQRNKGNFPGRFSGRQFSNSRSEMNVSTLELGDSALYLCASSLERGGYTFGSGTRLTVV.

J is TRBJ2-5 and V is TRBV2; 7 positions match TRBD1. This CDR3 has 14 residues. Germline V CDR1 and CDR2: SNHLY, FYNNEI. With 7 bases clipped from V and 3 bases from J, the junction kept 8 bases outside the gene matches. CDR3 sequence reads: CASTRDRSKETQYF. The CDR3 DNA reads as TGTGCCAGCACCCGGGACAGAAGTAAAGAGACCCAGTACTTC.

The chain employs TRBV30 and TRBJ2-7; no definite D call. Trimming stripped 0 bases from V and 0 bases from J, with 9 bases between. CDR3 size: 14 residues. Germline V gene data show CDR1 as GTSNPN and CDR2 as SVGIG (reference sequence). The CDR3 protein is CAWSVRHDSYEQYF. CDR3 DNA: TGTGCCTGGAGTGTCCGACACGACTCCTACGAGCAGTACTTC.

The chain recombines TRBV7-2 with TRBJ2-1; 9 nucleotides match TRBD2. Germline CDR1 is SGHTA and CDR2 is FQGNSA. V was clipped by 8 bases and J by 4 bases; unmatched bases: 3. The CDR3 totals 13 residues. The DNA of the CDR3 is TGTGCCAGCGCGGCGGGGGGGTACAATGAGCAGTTCTTC. Its translation is CASAAGGYNEQFF.

The chain employs TRBV3-1 (or the pseudogene TRBV3-2) and TRBJ2-6; TRBD1 might be the D (7 bases). Between the trimmed V and J ends, which lost 5 bases and 1 base, there was a span of 18 bases. The CDR3 is 18 amino acids. CDR1 and CDR2 (germline): LGHDT, YNNKEL (reference sequence). The CDR3 loop is CASSAGTATLSGANVLTF. The CDR3 DNA follows: TGTGCCAGCAGCGCGGGGACAGCCACTTTGTCTGGGGCCAACGTCCTGACTTTC.

The chain is built from TRBV5-6 and TRBJ1-2, with D tentatively TRBD1 (6 bases). The germline gives CDR1 SGHDT, CDR2 YYEEEE. The CDR3 totals 13 residues. The V gene lost 0 bases and the J gene lost 6 bases, with 9 bases spanning the gap. CDR3: CASSLVAGDGYTF. The CDR3, as DNA: TGTGCCAGCAGCTTGGTGGCAGGGGATGGCTACACCTTC.